Presented here are 31 T cell receptor beta chains from one specimen sequenced in a study of cytomegalovirus exposure and HLA in healthy donors. The PCR had 60 Vbeta and 13 Jbeta primers. Sequenced by immunoSEQ multiplex PCR; TCRdb stores in-frame clones only, minus some. The top ten hold roughly 0.76% of the sample, which has roughly 110,000 clones, just over 70% seen once. Material: PBMCs. The receptors derive from a boy aged 5 to 17 in good health and CMV-seronegative.

The chain links TRBV28 to TRBJ2-7, with D possibly being TRBD2 (6 bases). The germline V and J ends were trimmed by 2 bases and 4 bases, with 9 bases remaining between them. This CDR3 is 13 amino acids long. Germline values: CDR1 MDHEN, CDR2 SYDVKM. The CDR3 protein is CASSLTSWYEQYF. CDR3 nucleotides: TGTGCCAGCAGTTTAACTAGCTGGTACGAGCAGTACTTC.

The V gene is TRBV6-5, the J gene TRBJ2-5; a possible D gene is TRBD2 (5 bases). Trimming shortened V by 8 bases and J by 4 bases, and 14 bases separated the two germline ends. Per the germline V gene, CDR1 is MNHEY and CDR2 is SVGAGI. The CDR3 extends over 13 amino acids. The CDR3 region is CASYPSRGETQYF. DNA of the CDR3: TGTGCCAGCTATCCTAGCCGGGGAGAGACCCAGTACTTC.

The chain links TRBV14 to TRBJ2-7; tentative D call: TRBD1 (5 bases). Germline assignment: CDR1 SGHDN and CDR2 FVKESK. This CDR3 is built from 12 residues. Trimming shortened V by 3 bases and J by 3 bases, and 6 bases separated the two germline ends. For the CDR3, the DNA is TGTGCCAGCAGCCACGACAGCTACGAGCAGTACTTC. Translation: CASSHDSYEQYF.

V is TRBV7-8 and J is TRBJ1-6; 10 bases line up with TRBD1. The CDR3 is 18 residues long. With 4 bases clipped from V and 1 base from J, the junction kept 7 bases outside the gene matches. Germline V lookup: CDR1 SGHVS, CDR2 FQNEAQ. The CDR3 DNA reads TGTGCCAGCAGCTCTGACCGGGACAGGGGTTCCTATAATTCACCCCTCCACTTT. It is translated as CASSSDRDRGSYNSPLHF.

The chain employs TRBV6-1 and TRBJ2-7, with D perhaps TRBD1 (6 bases). The CDR3 consists of 14 residues. Looked up from germline, CDR1 is MNHNS and CDR2 is SASEGT. V lost 6 bases and J lost 0, with 12 bases in between. The CDR3 bases are TGTGCCAGCAGCACACAGGGTTTCTCCTACGAGCAGTACTTC. This codes for CASSTQGFSYEQYF.

DNA of the CDR3: TGTGCCAGCAGCCAAGCGGGAGGGGCCGAGCAGTTCTTC. As protein: CASSQAGGAEQFF. The chain couples TRBV14 to TRBJ2-1; TRBD2 aligns across 8 bases. With 1 base clipped from V and 10 bases from J, the junction kept 3 bases outside the gene matches. Germline V gives CDR1 SGHDN, CDR2 FVKESK. The CDR3 contains 13 residues.

The V call is TRBV5-4, the J call TRBJ1-1; maybe TRBD1 (5 bases). The CDR3 consists of 13 residues. Germline V gene data show CDR1 as SGHNT and CDR2 as YYREEE (reference sequence). V gave up 2 bases and J gave up 11 bases, with 16 bases separating them. CDR3 nucleotides: TGTGCCAGCAGCTTTCGGAGAGGGGAGGAGGCTTTCTTT. Translating it yields CASSFRRGEEAFF.

V gene TRBV29-1 combines with J gene TRBJ1-1; a weak D match, TRBD1 (5 bases). Per germline, CDR1 SQVTM and CDR2 ANQGSEA. The CDR3 has 12 amino acids. Deletions cut 4 bases from V and 3 bases from J, with 9 bases between. The CDR3 region is CSVAGPYTEAFF. The CDR3 DNA is TGCAGCGTTGCAGGGCCATACACTGAAGCTTTCTTT.

This rearrangement joins TRBV7-9 to TRBJ2-7; no definite D call. Trimming removed 3 bases at V and 3 bases at J, with 15 bases between. Germline CDR1 and CDR2: SEHNR and FQNEAQ (reference sequence). The CDR3 is 15 amino acids. CDR3 nucleotides: TGTGCCAGCAGCTTCGACTCCGTCTTCTTCTACGAGCAGTACTTC. This encodes CASSFDSVFFYEQYF.

The chain's CDR3 is CASSPFSGRSGWHSQYF. The CDR3 DNA is TGTGCCAGCAGCCCTTTCTCCGGGCGGAGCGGGTGGCATTCCCAGTACTTC. This sequence joins TRBV7-9 and TRBJ2-5, with a tentative D call TRBD2 (6 bases). Germline CDR1 is SEHNR and CDR2 is FQNEAQ (reference sequence). There are 17 residues in the CDR3. Trimming removed 5 bases from V and 9 bases from J, with 28 bases in between.

This chain links TRBV11-3 with TRBJ2-7; 14 bases are a match to TRBD2. Germline trimming cut 3 bases from V and 11 bases from J; bases unmatched to any gene: 3. Germline CDR1 and CDR2: SGHNT and YENEEA. The length of the CDR3 is 13 residues. The CDR3 here is CASSLGLAGDEYF. CDR3 DNA: TGTGCCAGCAGCTTGGGACTAGCGGGAGATGAGTACTTC. The variable domain in full, completed from reference TRBV11-3 and TRBJ2-7, reads EAGVVQSPRYKIIEKKQPVAFWCNPISGHNTLYWYLQNLGQGPELLIRYENEEAVDDSQLPKDRFSAERLKGVDSTLKIQPAELGDSAVYLCASSLGLAGDEYFGPGTRLTVT.

The chain couples TRBV9 to TRBJ2-1; D unclear. The CDR3 sequence is 16 residues long. Germline lookup yields CDR1 SGDLS and CDR2 YYNGEE. Trimming removed 0 bases at V and 1 base at J, with 11 bases between. The CDR3 here is CASSVAPYLSYNEQFF. CDR3 coding DNA: TGTGCCAGCAGCGTAGCCCCCTACCTTTCCTACAATGAGCAGTTCTTC. Combining the CDR3 with reference TRBV9 and TRBJ2-1 gives the whole variable domain DSGVTQTPKHLITATGQRVTLRCSPRSGDLSVYWYQQSLDQGLQFLIQYYNGEERAKGNILERFSAQQFPDLHSELNLSSLELGDSALYFCASSVAPYLSYNEQFFGPGTRLTVL.

The gene calls are TRBV5-1 and TRBJ1-3; 8 bases agree with TRBD1. After removal of 0 bases from V and 5 bases from J, the junction contained 7 bases not matched to a gene. The CDR3 has 16 amino acids. Germline CDR1 is SGHRS and CDR2 is YFSETQ. The CDR3 bases are TGCGCCAGCAGCTTGGGGACAGGGCCCCTAAGAAACACCATATATTTT. It yields the protein CASSLGTGPLRNTIYF.

This sequence joins TRBV2 and TRBJ1-2; 7 nucleotides align to TRBD1. The V segment lost 4 bases and the J segment 5 bases; nucleotides outside the gene matches: 10. The CDR3 is 15 residues long. CDR1 is SNHLY, CDR2 FYNNEI, per germline. The CDR3 sequence: CASSVKQGTAYGYTF. CDR3 nucleotides: TGTGCCAGCAGTGTCAAACAGGGGACCGCATATGGCTACACCTTC.

The rearrangement links TRBV5-1 to TRBJ2-5; perhaps TRBD1 as D (5 bases). CDR3 length: 15 amino acids. Trimming left V 0 bases short and J 4 bases short, with 13 bases between. Germline CDR1 reads SGHRS; CDR2 reads YFSETQ. CDR3: CASSLGGWSGETQYF. DNA for the CDR3: TGCGCCAGCAGCTTGGGGGGCTGGAGTGGAGAGACCCAGTACTTC.

This sequence joins TRBV5-1 and TRBJ2-1, with 15 nucleotides matching TRBD2. This CDR3 has 15 amino acids. After removal of 7 bases from V and 9 bases from J, the junction contained 8 bases not matched to a gene. The germline CDR1 and CDR2 sequences are SGHRS and YFSETQ. CDR3 sequence (DNA): TGCGCCAGCTCAAAAGGACTAGCGGGAGGGAGTGAGCAGTTCTTC. Translation gives CASSKGLAGGSEQFF.

The rearrangement joins TRBV27 to TRBJ2-2; the match to TRBD2 covers 8 bases. CDR3 size: 15 residues. Germline assignment: CDR1 MNHEY and CDR2 SMNVEV (reference sequence). The ends lost 5 bases at V and 6 bases at J; junction bases unmatched: 8. The CDR3 DNA follows: TGTGCCAGCAGTCCGCACGTGCGGGAGGCCGGGGAGCTGTTTTTT. Its protein product is CASSPHVREAGELFF.

The V gene is TRBV10-3, the J gene TRBJ2-1; 10 positions agree with TRBD2. Per germline, CDR1 ENHRY and CDR2 SYGVKD. The CDR3 spans 14 residues. V lost 9 bases to trimming and J lost 9 bases; unmatched junction nucleotides: 11. In DNA, the CDR3 is TGTGCCATTGAGGGGAGCGGGGGGGCGGGTGAGCAGTTCTTC. This sequence encodes CAIEGSGGAGEQFF.

The V and J genes are TRBV7-3 and TRBJ2-5, with a possible D match to TRBD2 (7 bases). The V end was cut by 5 bases, the J end by 1 base, with 17 bases between. The V gene's germline CDR1 is SGHTA and CDR2 FQGTGA. This CDR3 region has 16 residues. The CDR3 DNA reads TGTGCCAGCAGCCTAGGGGCTGGGGGGGCCCAAGAGACCCAGTACTTC. Translating gives CASSLGAGGAQETQYF.

The rearrangement joins TRBV6-5 to TRBJ2-1, with D possibly TRBD1 on 6 matching bases. Looked up from germline, CDR1 is MNHEY and CDR2 is SVGAGI. Trimming stripped 2 bases from V and 1 base from J, with 9 bases between. The CDR3 runs to 15 residues. Here the CDR3 DNA reads TGTGCCAGCAGTTACCGGGACATTTCCTACAATGAGCAGTTCTTC. It specifies CASSYRDISYNEQFF.

This clone occurred a few times. This chain joins TRBV7-2 and TRBJ2-5; TRBD2 matches at 9 bases. CDR1 is SGHTA and CDR2 is FQGNSA in the germline V gene. The V segment lost 1 base and the J segment 4 bases; nucleotides outside the gene matches: 7. This CDR3 contains 16 residues. CDR3 region: CASSLDLRGGRETQYF. Written as DNA, the CDR3 is TGTGCCAGCAGCTTAGATCTGCGGGGGGGCCGAGAGACCCAGTACTTC.

The rearrangement links TRBV30 to TRBJ2-5, with 9 bases matching TRBD2. The CDR3 runs 14 residues. With V trimmed by 5 bases and J by 5 bases, 9 bases remained unmatched. CDR1 GTSNPN and CDR2 SVGIG come from the germline V gene (reference sequence). CDR3 residues: CAWSYSGGGETQYF. The CDR3 DNA sequence: TGTGCCTGGTCTTATAGCGGGGGAGGGGAGACCCAGTACTTC. Supplemented by reference TRBV30 and TRBJ2-5, the full variable domain reads SQTIHQWPATLVQPVGSPLSLECTVEGTSNPNLYWYRQAAGRGLQLLFYSVGIGQISSEVPQNLSASRPQDRQFILSSKKLLLSDSGFYLCAWSYSGGGETQYFGPGTRLLVL.

V is TRBV7-9 and J is TRBJ2-7; 9 nucleotides line up with TRBD1. Trimming at V came to 3 bases and at J to 5 bases, leaving 11 bases not matched to a gene. CDR1 and CDR2 (germline): SEHNR, FQNEAQ (reference sequence). This CDR3 region has 16 residues. CDR3 sequence (DNA): TGTGCCAGCAGCTTCCTCAGGGACAGGGTGGGCCACGAGCAGTACTTC. Encoded protein: CASSFLRDRVGHEQYF.

The J gene is TRBJ2-7, the V gene TRBV5-6; TRBD1 agrees at 9 bases. The CDR3 sequence is 16 residues long. The germline CDR1 and CDR2 sequences are SGHDT and YYEEEE. J was trimmed by 6 bases and V by 3 bases; bases with no gene match: 13. Here the CDR3 reads CASSSGQGGLGSEQYF. The CDR3 DNA sequence: TGTGCCAGCAGCTCGGGACAGGGAGGGTTGGGGAGCGAGCAGTACTTC.

CDR3 residues: CATSRDSGRRTDTQYF. Written as DNA, the CDR3 is TGTGCCACCAGCAGAGATTCCGGACGACGGACTGATACGCAGTATTTT. The genes are TRBV15 and TRBJ2-3; TRBD2 is a possible D gene (5 bases). CDR1 is LNHNV and CDR2 is YYDKDF in the germline V gene (reference sequence). V gave up 0 bases and J gave up 6 bases, with 16 bases separating them. The CDR3 contains 16 residues.

The chain uses TRBV6-5 and TRBJ2-2; a possible D gene is TRBD1 (6 bases). Trimming cost V 2 bases and J 5 bases, with 12 bases left between them. This CDR3 region has 15 residues. The germline CDR1 and CDR2 sequences are MNHEY and SVGAGI. CDR3 nucleotide sequence: TGTGCCAGCAGTTACAGGGCTAGGGGGACCGGGGAGCTGTTTTTT. It is translated as CASSYRARGTGELFF.

The rearrangement links TRBV30 to TRBJ2-7, with TRBD1 identical over 8 bases. J lost 7 bases, V lost 0 bases, and 8 bases had no gene match. Per germline, CDR1 GTSNPN and CDR2 SVGIG (reference sequence). The CDR3 length is 14 residues. CDR3 DNA sequence: TGTGCCTGGAGTGTGGCGACAGGGGTGGGGGAGCAGTACGTC. Amino acid sequence: CAWSVATGVGEQYV.

This chain joins TRBV7-3 and TRBJ1-1; D call uncertain. From germline, CDR1 is SGHTA and CDR2 FQGTGA. V lost 4 bases and J lost 2, with 8 bases in between. This CDR3 is built from 13 residues. CDR3 bases: TGTGCCAGCAGCTCATACATTAACACTGAAGCTTTCTTT. This sequence encodes CASSSYINTEAFF.

The V gene is TRBV7-9, the J gene TRBJ2-3, with 16 bases matching TRBD2. Germline values: CDR1 SEHNR, CDR2 FQNEAQ (reference sequence). V lost 5 bases, J lost 3 bases, and 2 bases stayed unmatched. CDR3 length equals 16 residues. The CDR3: CASSLGLAGGTDTQYF. The CDR3 bases are TGTGCCAGCAGCCTGGGACTAGCGGGGGGGACAGATACGCAGTATTTT.

This clone has just one count. This sequence joins TRBV29-1 and TRBJ2-3, with D hard to call. CDR1 is SQVTM, CDR2 ANQGSEA, per germline. Trimming removed 6 bases at V and 0 bases at J, with 22 bases between. This CDR3 is 17 amino acids long. CDR3 sequence: CSVSDLVGASSTDTQYF. CDR3 bases: TGCAGCGTGTCCGATTTGGTAGGAGCCTCAAGCACAGATACGCAGTATTTT.

The CDR3: CASSTTGGNQPQHF. Here the CDR3 DNA reads TGTGCCAGTAGCACTACAGGGGGCAATCAGCCCCAGCATTTT. The V gene is TRBV19, the J gene TRBJ1-5, with 7 bases aligning to TRBD1. Germline loops: CDR1 LNHDA, CDR2 SQIVND (reference sequence). The V segment lost 6 bases and the J segment 2 bases; nucleotides outside the gene matches: 4. The CDR3 is 14 amino acids. Drawing the rest from reference TRBV19 and TRBJ1-5, the complete variable domain is DGGITQSPKYLFRKEGQNVTLSCEQNLNHDAMYWYRQDPGQGLRLIYYSQIVNDFQKGDIAEGYSVSREKKESFPLTVTSAQKNPTAFYLCASSTTGGNQPQHFGDGTRLSIL.